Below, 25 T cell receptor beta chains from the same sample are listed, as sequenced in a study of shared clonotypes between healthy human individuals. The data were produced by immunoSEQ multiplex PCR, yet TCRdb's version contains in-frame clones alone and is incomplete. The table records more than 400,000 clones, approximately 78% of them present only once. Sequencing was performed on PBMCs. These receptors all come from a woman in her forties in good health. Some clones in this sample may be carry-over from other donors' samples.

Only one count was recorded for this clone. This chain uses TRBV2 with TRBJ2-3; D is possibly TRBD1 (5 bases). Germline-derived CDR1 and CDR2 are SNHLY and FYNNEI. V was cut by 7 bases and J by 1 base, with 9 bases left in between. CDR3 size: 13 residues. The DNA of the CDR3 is TGTGCCAGCACTCTGACAGGCACAGATACGCAGTATTTT. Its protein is CASTLTGTDTQYF.

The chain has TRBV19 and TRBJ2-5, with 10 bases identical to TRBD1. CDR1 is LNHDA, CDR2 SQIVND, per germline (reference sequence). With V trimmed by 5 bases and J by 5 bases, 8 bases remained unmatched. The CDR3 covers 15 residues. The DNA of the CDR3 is TGTGCCAGTAGTTCCCGGACAGGGGGAGGGGAGACCCAGTACTTC. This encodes CASSSRTGGGETQYF.

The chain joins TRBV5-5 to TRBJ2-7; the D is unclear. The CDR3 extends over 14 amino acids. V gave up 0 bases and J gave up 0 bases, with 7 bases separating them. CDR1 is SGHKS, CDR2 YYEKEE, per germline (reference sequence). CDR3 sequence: CASSLADDSYEQYF. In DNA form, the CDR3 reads TGTGCCAGCAGCTTGGCCGACGACTCCTACGAGCAGTACTTC.

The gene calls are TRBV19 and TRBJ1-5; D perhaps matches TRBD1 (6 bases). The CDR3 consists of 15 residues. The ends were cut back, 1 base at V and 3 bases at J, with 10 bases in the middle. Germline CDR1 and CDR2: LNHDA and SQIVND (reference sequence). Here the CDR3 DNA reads TGTGCCAGTAGTATAGGGACAGCCGACAATCAGCCCCAGCATTTT. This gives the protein CASSIGTADNQPQHF.

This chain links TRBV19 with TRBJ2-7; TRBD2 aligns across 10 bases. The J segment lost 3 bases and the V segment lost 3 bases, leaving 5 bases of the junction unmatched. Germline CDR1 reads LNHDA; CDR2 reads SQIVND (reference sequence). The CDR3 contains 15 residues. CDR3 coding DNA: TGTGCCAGTAGTATCGGGCCTAGCGGGAGCTACGAGCAGTACTTC. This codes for CASSIGPSGSYEQYF.

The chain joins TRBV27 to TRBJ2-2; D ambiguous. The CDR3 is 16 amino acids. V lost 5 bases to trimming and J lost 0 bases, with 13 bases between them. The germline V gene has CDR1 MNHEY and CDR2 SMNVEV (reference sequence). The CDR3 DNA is TGTGCCAGCAGTAAGTCAGGAACAGCGAACACCGGGGAGCTGTTTTTT. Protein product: CASSKSGTANTGELFF.

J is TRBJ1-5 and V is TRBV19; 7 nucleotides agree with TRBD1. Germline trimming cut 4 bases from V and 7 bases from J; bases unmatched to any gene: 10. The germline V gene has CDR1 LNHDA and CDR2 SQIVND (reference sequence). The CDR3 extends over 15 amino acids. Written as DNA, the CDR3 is TGTGCCAGTAGTACGCCCGGGACAGTATGGCAGCCCCAGCATTTT. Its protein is CASSTPGTVWQPQHF.

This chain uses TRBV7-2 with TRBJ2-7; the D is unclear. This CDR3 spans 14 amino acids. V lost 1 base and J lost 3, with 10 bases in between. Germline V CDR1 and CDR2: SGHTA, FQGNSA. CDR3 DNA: TGTGCCAGCAGCTTAGGGGTCCGGAACTACGAGCAGTACTTC. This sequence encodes CASSLGVRNYEQYF. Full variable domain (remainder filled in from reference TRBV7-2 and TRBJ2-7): GAGVSQSPSNKVTEKGKDVELRCDPISGHTALYWYRQSLGQGLEFLIYFQGNSAPDKSGLPSDRFSAERTGGSVSTLTIQRTQQEDSAVYLCASSLGVRNYEQYFGPGTRLTVT.

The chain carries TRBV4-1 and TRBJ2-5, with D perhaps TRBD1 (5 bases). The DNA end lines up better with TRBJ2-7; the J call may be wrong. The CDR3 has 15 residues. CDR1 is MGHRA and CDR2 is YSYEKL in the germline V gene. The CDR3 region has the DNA TGCGCCAGCAGCCAAGTGACAGTTGGGGACTACGAGCAGTACTTC. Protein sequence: CASSQVTVGDYEQYF.

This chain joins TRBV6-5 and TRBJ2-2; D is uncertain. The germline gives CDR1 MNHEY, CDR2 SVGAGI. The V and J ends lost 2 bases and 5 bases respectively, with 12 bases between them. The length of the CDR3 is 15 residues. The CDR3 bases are TGTGCCAGCAGTTACCTCCGGGCGACAACCGGGGAGCTGTTTTTT. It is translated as CASSYLRATTGELFF.

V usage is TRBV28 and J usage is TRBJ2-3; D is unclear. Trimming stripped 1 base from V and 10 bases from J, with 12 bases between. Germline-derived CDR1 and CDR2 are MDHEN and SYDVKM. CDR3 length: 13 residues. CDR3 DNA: TGTGCCAGCAGTTTATCCCTGGCTAAACCGCAGTATTTT. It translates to CASSLSLAKPQYF.

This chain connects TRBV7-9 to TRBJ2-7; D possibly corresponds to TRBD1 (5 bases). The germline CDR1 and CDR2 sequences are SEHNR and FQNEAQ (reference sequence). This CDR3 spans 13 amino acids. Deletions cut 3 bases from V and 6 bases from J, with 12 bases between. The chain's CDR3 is CASSFTKTAEQYF. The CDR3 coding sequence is TGTGCCAGCAGCTTTACAAAGACAGCCGAGCAGTACTTC.

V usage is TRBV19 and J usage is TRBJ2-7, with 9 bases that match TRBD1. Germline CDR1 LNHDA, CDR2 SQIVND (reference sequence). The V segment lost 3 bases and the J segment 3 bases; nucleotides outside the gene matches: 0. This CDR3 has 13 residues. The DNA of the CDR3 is TGTGCCAGTAGTATGACAGGGGGCTACGAGCAGTACTTC. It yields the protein CASSMTGGYEQYF.

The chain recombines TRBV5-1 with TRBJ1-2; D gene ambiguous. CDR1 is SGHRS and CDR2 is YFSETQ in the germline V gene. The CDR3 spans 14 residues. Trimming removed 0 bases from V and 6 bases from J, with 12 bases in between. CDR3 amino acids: CASSLEGLKNGYTF. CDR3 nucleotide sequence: TGCGCCAGCAGCTTGGAGGGCCTAAAAAATGGCTACACCTTC. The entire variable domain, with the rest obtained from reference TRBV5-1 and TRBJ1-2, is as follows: KAGVTQTPRYLIKTRGQQVTLSCSPISGHRSVSWYQQTPGQGLQFLFEYFSETQRNKGNFPGRFSGRQFSNSRSEMNVSTLELGDSALYLCASSLEGLKNGYTFGSGTRLTVV.

The CDR3 nucleotides are TGTGCCAGCAGCTATTCAACAGCGTTCGAGCAGTACTTC. Translating gives CASSYSTAFEQYF. The chain combines TRBV7-9 with TRBJ2-7; D is undetermined. Germline values: CDR1 SEHNR, CDR2 FQNEAQ (reference sequence). The CDR3 extends over 13 amino acids. V was trimmed by 4 bases and J by 6 bases, leaving 13 bases between them.

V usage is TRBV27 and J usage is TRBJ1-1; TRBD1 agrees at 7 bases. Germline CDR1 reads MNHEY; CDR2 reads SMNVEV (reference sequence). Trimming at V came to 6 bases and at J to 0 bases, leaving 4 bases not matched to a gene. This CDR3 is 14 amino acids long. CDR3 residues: CASRSQGMNTEAFF. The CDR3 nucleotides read TGTGCCAGCAGATCACAGGGGATGAACACTGAAGCTTTCTTT.

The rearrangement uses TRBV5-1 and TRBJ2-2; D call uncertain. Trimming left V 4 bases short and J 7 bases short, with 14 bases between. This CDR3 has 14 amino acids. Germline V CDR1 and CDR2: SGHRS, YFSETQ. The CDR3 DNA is TGCGCCAGCAGCCTGTCATCTAGTCTCGGGGAGCTGTTTTTT. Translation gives CASSLSSSLGELFF.

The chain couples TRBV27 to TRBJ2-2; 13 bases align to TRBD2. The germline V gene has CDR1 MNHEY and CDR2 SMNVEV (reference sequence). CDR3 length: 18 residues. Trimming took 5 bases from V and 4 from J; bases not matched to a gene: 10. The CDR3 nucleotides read TGTGCCAGCAGTACCCGATGGGGACTAGCGGGGCCCACCGGGGAGCTGTTTTTT. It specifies CASSTRWGLAGPTGELFF.

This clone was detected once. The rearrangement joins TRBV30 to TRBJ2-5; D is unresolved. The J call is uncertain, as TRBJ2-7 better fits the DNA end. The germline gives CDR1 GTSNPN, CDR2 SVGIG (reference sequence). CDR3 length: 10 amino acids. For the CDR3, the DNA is TGTGCCTGGAAAAACAACGAGCAGTACTTC. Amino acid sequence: CAWKNNEQYF.

The CDR3 loop reads CASSLRREPQFF. CDR3 DNA sequence: TGTGCCAGCAGCTTGCGGCGGGAGCCTCAGTTCTTC. This chain connects TRBV5-4 to TRBJ2-1; 7 bases are a match to TRBD2. With 1 base clipped from V and 13 bases from J, the junction kept 5 bases outside the gene matches. CDR3 length: 12 residues. CDR1 is SGHNT, CDR2 YYREEE, per germline (reference sequence). The entire variable domain, with the rest obtained from reference TRBV5-4 and TRBJ2-1, is as follows: ETGVTQSPTHLIKTRGQQVTLRCSSQSGHNTVSWYQQALGQGPQFIFQYYREEENGRGNFPPRFSGLQFPNYSSELNVNALELDDSALYLCASSLRREPQFFGPGTRLTVL.

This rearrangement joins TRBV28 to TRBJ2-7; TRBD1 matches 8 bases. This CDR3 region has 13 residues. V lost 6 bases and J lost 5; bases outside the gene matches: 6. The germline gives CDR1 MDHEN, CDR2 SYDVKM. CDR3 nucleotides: TGTGCCAGCAGCTTAGACAGGGGCAACGAGCAGTACTTC. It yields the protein CASSLDRGNEQYF.

CDR3 region: CASSPAQDGRQETQYF. The CDR3 bases are TGTGCCAGCTCACCAGCGCAGGACGGCCGCCAAGAGACCCAGTACTTC. J is TRBJ2-5 and V is TRBV18; D is ambiguous. V was shortened by 2 bases and J by 1 base, with 14 bases between the two germline ends. In germline, CDR1 is KGHSH, CDR2 LQKENI. This CDR3 has 16 residues.

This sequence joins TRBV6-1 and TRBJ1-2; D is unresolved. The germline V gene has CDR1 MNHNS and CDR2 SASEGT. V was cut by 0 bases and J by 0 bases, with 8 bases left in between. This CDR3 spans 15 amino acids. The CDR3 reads CASSEAGGSNYGYTF. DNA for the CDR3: TGTGCCAGCAGTGAAGCTGGTGGATCTAACTATGGCTACACCTTC.

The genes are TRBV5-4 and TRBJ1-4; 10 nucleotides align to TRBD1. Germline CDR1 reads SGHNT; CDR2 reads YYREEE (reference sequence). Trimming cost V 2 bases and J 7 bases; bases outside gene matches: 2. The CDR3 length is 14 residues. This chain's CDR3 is CASSFWTGGEKLFF. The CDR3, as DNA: TGTGCCAGCAGCTTTTGGACAGGGGGTGAAAAACTGTTTTTT.

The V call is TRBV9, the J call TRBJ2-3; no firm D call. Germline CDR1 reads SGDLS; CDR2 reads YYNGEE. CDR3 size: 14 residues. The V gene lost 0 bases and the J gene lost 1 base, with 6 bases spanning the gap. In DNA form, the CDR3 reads TGTGCCAGCAGCGTAGCTAAGGGCACAGATACGCAGTATTTT. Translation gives CASSVAKGTDTQYF.